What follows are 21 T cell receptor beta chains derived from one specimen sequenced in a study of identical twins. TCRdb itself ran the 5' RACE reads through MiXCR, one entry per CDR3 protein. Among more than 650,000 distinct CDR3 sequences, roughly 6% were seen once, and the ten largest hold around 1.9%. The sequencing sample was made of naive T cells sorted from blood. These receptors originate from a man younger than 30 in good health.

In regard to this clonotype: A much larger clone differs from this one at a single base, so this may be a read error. Here the CDR3 reads CASSKSRDRAGSYEQHV. In DNA form, the CDR3 reads TGTGCCAGCAGCAAAAGCCGCGACAGGGCAGGCTCCTACGAGCAGCACGTC. The gene calls are TRBV21-1 and TRBJ2-7; TRBD1, the table's D call, was not compared with the DNA. TRBV21-1 is annotated as a pseudogene. The CDR3 is 17 amino acids.

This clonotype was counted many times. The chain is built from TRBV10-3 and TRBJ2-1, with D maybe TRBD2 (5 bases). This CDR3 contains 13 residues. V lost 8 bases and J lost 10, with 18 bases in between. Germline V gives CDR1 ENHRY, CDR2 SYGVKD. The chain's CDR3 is CAIGYPGWEEQFF. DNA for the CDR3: TGTGCCATCGGCTATCCTGGATGGGAGGAGCAGTTCTTC.

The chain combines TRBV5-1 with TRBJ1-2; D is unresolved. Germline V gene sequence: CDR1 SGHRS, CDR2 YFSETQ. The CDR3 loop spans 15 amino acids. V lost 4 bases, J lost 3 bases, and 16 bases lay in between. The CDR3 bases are TGCGCCAGCAGCCCCAAGGCAGCCATGGACTATGGCTACACCTTC. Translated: CASSPKAAMDYGYTF. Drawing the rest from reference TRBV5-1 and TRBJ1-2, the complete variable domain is KAGVTQTPRYLIKTRGQQVTLSCSPISGHRSVSWYQQTPGQGLQFLFEYFSETQRNKGNFPGRFSGRQFSNSRSEMNVSTLELGDSALYLCASSPKAAMDYGYTFGSGTRLTVV.

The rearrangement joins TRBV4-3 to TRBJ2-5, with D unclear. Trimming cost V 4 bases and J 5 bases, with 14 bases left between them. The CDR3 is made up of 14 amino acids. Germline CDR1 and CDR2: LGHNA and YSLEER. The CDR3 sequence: CASSPMVAQETQYF. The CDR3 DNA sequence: TGCGCCAGCAGCCCAATGGTGGCGCAGGAGACCCAGTACTTC.

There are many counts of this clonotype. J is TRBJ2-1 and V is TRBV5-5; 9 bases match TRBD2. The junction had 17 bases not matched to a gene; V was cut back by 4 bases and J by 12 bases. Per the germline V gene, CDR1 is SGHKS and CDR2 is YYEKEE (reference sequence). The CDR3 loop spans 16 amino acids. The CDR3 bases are TGTGCCAGCAGCCTAAGACTAGCGGAACTAATGAAATCGCAGTTCTTC. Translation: CASSLRLAELMKSQFF.

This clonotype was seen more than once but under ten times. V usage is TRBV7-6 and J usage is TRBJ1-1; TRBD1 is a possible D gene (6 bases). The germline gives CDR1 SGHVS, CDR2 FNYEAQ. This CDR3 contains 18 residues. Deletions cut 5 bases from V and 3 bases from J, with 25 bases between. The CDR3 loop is CASSPRVPGQPFDTEAFF. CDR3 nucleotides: TGTGCCAGCAGCCCTAGAGTTCCAGGACAGCCCTTTGACACTGAAGCTTTCTTT.

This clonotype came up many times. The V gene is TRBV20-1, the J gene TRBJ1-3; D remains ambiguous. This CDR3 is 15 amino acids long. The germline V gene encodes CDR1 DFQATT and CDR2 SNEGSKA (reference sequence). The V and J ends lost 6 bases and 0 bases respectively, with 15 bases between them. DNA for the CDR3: TGCAGTGCCGCACCGACGGACGTCTCTGGAAACACCATATATTTT. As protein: CSAAPTDVSGNTIYF.

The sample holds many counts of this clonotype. The CDR3 DNA sequence: TGTGCCAGCAGTTCACACCGGGACAGGGTACAGGAAAAACTGTTTTTT. This codes for CASSSHRDRVQEKLFF. J is TRBJ1-4 and V is TRBV27, with 9 bases that match TRBD1. The V gene end was trimmed by 4 bases and the J gene end by 8 bases; junction bases not matched to a gene: 11. The CDR3 loop spans 16 amino acids. Germline CDR1 reads MNHEY; CDR2 reads SMNVEV (reference sequence).

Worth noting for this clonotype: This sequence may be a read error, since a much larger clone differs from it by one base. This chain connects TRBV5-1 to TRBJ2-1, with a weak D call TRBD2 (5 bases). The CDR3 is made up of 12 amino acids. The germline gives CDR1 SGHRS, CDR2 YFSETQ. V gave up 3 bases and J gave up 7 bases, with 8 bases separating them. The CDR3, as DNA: TGCGCCAGCAGCTGGACTCTGAATGAGCAGTTCTTC. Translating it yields CASSWTLNEQFF.

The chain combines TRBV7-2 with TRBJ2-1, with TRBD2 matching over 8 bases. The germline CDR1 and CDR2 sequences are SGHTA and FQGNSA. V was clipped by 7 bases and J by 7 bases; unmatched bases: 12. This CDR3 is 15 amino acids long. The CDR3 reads CASTVGSGSRNEQFF. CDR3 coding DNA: TGTGCCAGCACCGTCGGAAGCGGGAGCCGGAATGAGCAGTTCTTC.

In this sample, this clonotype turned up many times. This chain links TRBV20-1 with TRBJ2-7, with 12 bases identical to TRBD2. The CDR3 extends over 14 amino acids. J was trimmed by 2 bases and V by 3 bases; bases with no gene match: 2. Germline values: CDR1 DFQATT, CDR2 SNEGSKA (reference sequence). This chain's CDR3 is CSARRLAGAYEQYF. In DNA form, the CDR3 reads TGCAGTGCTAGGAGACTAGCGGGGGCCTACGAGCAGTACTTC.

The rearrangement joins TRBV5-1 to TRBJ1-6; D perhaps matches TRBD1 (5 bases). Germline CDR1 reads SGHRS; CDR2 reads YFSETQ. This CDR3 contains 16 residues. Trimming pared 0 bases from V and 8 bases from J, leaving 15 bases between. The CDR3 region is CASSLDQGRTDSPLHF. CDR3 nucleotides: TGCGCCAGCAGCTTGGATCAGGGTCGCACGGATTCACCCCTCCACTTT.

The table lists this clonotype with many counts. The CDR3 DNA is TGTGCCAGCAGTTACCTTTCAAACAGTGCCGGGGAGCTGTTTTTT. This encodes CASSYLSNSAGELFF. The chain combines TRBV6-5 with TRBJ2-2, with D hard to call. V lost 2 bases and J lost 6, with 13 bases in between. The V gene's germline CDR1 is MNHEY and CDR2 SVGAGI. The CDR3 covers 15 residues.

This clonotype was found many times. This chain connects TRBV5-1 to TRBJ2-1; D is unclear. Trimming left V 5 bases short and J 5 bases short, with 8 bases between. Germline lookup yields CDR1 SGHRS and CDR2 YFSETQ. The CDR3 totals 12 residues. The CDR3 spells CASRFYNNEQFF. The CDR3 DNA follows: TGCGCCAGCAGATTCTATAACAATGAGCAGTTCTTC. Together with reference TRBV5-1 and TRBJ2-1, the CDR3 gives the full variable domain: KAGVTQTPRYLIKTRGQQVTLSCSPISGHRSVSWYQQTPGQGLQFLFEYFSETQRNKGNFPGRFSGRQFSNSRSEMNVSTLELGDSALYLCASRFYNNEQFFGPGTRLTVL.

The CDR3 sequence is CASSADRGQETQYF. CDR3 nucleotides: TGTGCCAGCTCGGCGGACAGGGGCCAAGAGACCCAGTACTTC. The genes are TRBV18 and TRBJ2-5; 9 positions agree with TRBD1. V was pared by 6 bases and J by 1 base, with 3 bases of the junction left unmatched. Germline V gene data show CDR1 as KGHSH and CDR2 as LQKENI. The CDR3 is 14 residues long.

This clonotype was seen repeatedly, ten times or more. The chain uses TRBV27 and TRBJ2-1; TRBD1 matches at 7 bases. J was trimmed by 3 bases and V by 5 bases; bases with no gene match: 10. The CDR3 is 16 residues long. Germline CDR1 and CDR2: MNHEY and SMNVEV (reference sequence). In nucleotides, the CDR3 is TGTGCCAGCAGTCTAAGAGACAGGGACGTCTACAATGAGCAGTTCTTC. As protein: CASSLRDRDVYNEQFF.

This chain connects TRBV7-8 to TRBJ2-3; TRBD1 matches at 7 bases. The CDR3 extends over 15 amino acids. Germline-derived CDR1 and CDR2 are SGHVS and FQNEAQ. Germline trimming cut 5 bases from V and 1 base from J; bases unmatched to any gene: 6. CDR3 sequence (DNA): TGTGCCAGCAGCCCTCGGACAGGCCGCACAGATACGCAGTATTTT. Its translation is CASSPRTGRTDTQYF.

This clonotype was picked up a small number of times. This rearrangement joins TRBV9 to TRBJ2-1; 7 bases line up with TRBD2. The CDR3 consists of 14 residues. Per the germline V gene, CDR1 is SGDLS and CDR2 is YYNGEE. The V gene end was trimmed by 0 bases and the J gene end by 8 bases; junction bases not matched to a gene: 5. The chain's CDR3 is CASSVGLANDEQFF. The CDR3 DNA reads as TGTGCCAGCAGCGTAGGACTAGCTAACGATGAGCAGTTCTTC.

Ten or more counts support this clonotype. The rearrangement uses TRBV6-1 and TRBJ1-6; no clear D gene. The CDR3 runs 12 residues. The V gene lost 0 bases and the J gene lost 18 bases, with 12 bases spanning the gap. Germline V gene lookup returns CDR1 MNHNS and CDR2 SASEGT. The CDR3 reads CASSEASSRPHF. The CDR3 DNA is TGTGCCAGCAGTGAAGCGTCAAGTCGGCCCCACTTT.

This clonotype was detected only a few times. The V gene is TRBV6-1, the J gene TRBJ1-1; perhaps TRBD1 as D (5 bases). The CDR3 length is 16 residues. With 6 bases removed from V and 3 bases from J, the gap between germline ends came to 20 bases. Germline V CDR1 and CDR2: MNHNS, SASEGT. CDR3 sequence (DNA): TGTGCCAGCAGCCGTACTGGGGCAGGGCGATACACTGAAGCTTTCTTT. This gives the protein CASSRTGAGRYTEAFF.

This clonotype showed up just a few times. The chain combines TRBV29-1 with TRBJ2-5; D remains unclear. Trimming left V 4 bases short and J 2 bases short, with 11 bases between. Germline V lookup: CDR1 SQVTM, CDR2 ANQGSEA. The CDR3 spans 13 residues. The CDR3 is CSVGYLQQETQYF. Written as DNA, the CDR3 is TGCAGCGTTGGTTACTTGCAGCAAGAGACCCAGTACTTC.